What follows is one T cell receptor (beta chain) and its context. Amplified TCR beta CDR3 regions came from RNA transcripts. Using the HTBI primer set, a first-round RT-PCR was run on the TCR CDR3. Via MiXCR, TCRdb re-called the multiplex PCR reads, giving one row per CDR3 protein. The sample carries about 400,000 distinct CDR3 sequences, roughly an eighth recorded once. This sample is drawn from a study of T cells in Graves' hyperthyroidism and ophthalmopathy. Subjects aged 18 to 65 presented with newly diagnosed hyperthyroidism of less than 2 months' duration. Input material: blood. The sequence was obtained from a woman in her late teens or twenties with Graves' hyperthyroidism.

This CDR3 is CASGFRDREMSYNSPLHF. In DNA, the CDR3 is TGTGCTAGTGGTTTCCGGGACAGGGAGATGTCCTATAATTCACCCCTCCACTTT. This chain links TRBV12-5 with TRBJ1-6, with 9 bases identical to TRBD1. Trimming removed 3 bases from V and 1 base from J; junction bases left unmatched: 7. This CDR3 has 18 amino acids. CDR1 is LGHNT, CDR2 FRNRAP, per germline.